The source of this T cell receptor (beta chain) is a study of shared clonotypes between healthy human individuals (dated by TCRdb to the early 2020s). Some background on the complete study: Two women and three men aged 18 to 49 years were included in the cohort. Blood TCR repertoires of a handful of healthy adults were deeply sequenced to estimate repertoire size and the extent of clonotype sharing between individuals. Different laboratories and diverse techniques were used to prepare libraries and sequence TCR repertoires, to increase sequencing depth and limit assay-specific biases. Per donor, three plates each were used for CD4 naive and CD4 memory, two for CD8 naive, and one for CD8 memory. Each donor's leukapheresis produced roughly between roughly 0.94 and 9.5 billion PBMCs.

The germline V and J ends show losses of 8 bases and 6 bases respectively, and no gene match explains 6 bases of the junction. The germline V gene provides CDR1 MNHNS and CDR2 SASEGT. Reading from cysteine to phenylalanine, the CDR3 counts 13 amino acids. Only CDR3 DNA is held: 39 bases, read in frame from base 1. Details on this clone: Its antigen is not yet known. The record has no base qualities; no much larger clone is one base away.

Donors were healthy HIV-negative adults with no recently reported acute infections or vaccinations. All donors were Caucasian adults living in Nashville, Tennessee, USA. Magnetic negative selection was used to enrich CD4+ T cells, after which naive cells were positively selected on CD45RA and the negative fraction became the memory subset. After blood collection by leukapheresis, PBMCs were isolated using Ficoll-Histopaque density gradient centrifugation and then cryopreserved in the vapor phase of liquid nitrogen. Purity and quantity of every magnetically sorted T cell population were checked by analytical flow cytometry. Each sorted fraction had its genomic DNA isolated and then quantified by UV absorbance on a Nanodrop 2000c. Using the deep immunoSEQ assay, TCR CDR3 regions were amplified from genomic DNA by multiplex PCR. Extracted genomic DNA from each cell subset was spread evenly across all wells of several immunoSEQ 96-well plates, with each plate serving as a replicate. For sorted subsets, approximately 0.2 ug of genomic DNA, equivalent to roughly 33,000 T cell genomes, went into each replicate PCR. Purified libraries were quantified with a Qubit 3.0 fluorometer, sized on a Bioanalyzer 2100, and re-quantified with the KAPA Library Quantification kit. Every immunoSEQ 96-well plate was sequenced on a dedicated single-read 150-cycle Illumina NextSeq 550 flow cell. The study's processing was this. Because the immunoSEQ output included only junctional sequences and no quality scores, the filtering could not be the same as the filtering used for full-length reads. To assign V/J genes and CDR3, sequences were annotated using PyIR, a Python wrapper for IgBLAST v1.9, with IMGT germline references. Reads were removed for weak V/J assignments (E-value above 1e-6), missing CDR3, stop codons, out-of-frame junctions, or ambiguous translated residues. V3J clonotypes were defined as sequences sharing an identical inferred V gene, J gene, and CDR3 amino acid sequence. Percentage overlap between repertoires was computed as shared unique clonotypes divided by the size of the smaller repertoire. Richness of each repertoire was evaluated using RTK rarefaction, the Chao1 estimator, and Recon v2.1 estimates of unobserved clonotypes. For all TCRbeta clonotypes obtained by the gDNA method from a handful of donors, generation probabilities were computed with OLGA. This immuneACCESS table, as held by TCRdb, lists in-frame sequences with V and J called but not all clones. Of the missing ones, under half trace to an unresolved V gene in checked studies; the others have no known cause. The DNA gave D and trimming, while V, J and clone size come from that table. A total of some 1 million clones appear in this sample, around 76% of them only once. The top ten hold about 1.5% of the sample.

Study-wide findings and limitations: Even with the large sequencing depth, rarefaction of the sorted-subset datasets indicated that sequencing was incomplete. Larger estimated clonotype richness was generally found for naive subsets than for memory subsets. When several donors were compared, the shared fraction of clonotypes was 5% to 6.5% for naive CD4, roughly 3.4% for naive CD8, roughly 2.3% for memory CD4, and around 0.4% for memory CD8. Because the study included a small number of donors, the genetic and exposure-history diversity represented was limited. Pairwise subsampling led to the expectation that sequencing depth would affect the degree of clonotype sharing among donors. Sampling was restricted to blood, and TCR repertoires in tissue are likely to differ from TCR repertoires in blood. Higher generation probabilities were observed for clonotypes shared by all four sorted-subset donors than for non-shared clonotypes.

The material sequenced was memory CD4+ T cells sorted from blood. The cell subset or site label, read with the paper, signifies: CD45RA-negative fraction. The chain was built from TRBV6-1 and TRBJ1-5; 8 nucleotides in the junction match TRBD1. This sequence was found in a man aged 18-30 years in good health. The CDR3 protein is CASARGLAQPQHF. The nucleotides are TGTGCCAGCGCCAGGGGGCTCGCTCAGCCCCAGCATTTT.